The 24 T cell receptor beta chains below were found in one sample sequenced in a study of blood T cells in healthy people across ages. The authors ran a second PCR of about 7 to 11 cycles using a sample-barcoded 5' primer and a J-beta primer mix. Each CDR3 protein gets one entry after TCRdb re-called the 5' RACE reads with MiXCR. This sample has fewer than 750,000 distinct CDR3 sequences; roughly 43% occur once, and the top ten carry roughly 25%. The sequencing sample was made of blood. Receptor source: an elderly man in good health.

The chain is built from TRBV9 and TRBJ1-1; tentative D call: TRBD1 (6 bases). The V end was cut by 4 bases, the J end by 5 bases, with 21 bases between. CDR3 size: 16 residues. The germline V gene encodes CDR1 SGDLS and CDR2 YYNGEE. This chain's CDR3 is CASSLLVGGPGTEAFF. In DNA, the CDR3 is TGTGCCAGCAGCTTGTTGGTCGGGGGGCCGGGGACTGAAGCTTTCTTT.

The CDR3 nucleotides are TGCGCCAGCAGCCAAGATGGCATGGCAGGGATCTATGGCTACACCTTC. This gives the protein CASSQDGMAGIYGYTF. The chain combines TRBV4-3 with TRBJ1-2; D is possibly TRBD1 (5 bases). V gave up 0 bases and J gave up 4 bases, with 15 bases separating them. The CDR3 spans 16 residues. Looked up from germline, CDR1 is LGHNA and CDR2 is YSLEER.

This clonotype has a handful of counts. J is TRBJ2-7 and V is TRBV29-1, with D uncertain. Germline lookup yields CDR1 SQVTM and CDR2 ANQGSEA. Trimming took off 4 bases at V and 0 bases at J, with 7 bases between the two ends. This CDR3 comprises 12 residues. CDR3 loop: CSVGPGSYEQYF. The CDR3 nucleotides read TGCAGCGTTGGACCGGGCTCCTACGAGCAGTACTTC.

This clonotype has only a few counts. The chain couples TRBV29-1 to TRBJ1-1, with D possibly matching TRBD1 (5 bases). Per the germline V gene, CDR1 is SQVTM and CDR2 is ANQGSEA. This CDR3 is built from 14 residues. V lost 8 bases to trimming and J lost 3 bases, with 19 bases between them. CDR3 nucleotide sequence: TGCAGCTCGCGACCGGGGAGGGGCGACACTGAAGCTTTCTTT. The encoded protein is CSSRPGRGDTEAFF. Supplemented by reference TRBV29-1 and TRBJ1-1, the full variable domain reads SAVISQKPSRDICQRGTSLTIQCQVDSQVTMMFWYRQQPGQSLTLIATANQGSEATYESGFVIDKFPISRPNLTFSTLTVSNMSPEDSSIYLCSSRPGRGDTEAFFGQGTRLTVV.

The genes are TRBV7-2 and TRBJ2-3; 8 bases agree with TRBD2. The CDR3 contains 15 residues. The J segment lost 4 bases and the V segment lost 2 bases, leaving 5 bases of the junction unmatched. The germline gives CDR1 SGHTA, CDR2 FQGNSA. In DNA form, the CDR3 reads TGTGCCAGCAGCTTAAACGGGGGGGCTGCAGATACGCAGTATTTT. It yields the protein CASSLNGGAADTQYF.

Points on this clonotype: A much larger clone lies one base from this, so it may be a read error. As DNA, the CDR3 is TGTGCCGGCAGTTACTCCACGGACGGAGTCCTGACTTTC. Its protein product is CAGSYSTDGVLTF. The rearrangement uses TRBV6-6 and TRBJ2-6; no clear D gene. Germline V gene data show CDR1 as MNHNY and CDR2 as SVGAGI (reference sequence). The CDR3 is made up of 13 amino acids.

This clonotype has more than one count but fewer than ten. V usage is TRBV29-1 and J usage is TRBJ2-7, with D possibly TRBD1 on 6 matching bases. The CDR3 extends over 13 amino acids. V lost 6 bases and J 4 bases, leaving 16 bases between the germline ends. CDR1 SQVTM and CDR2 ANQGSEA come from the germline V gene. CDR3 nucleotide sequence: TGCAGCGTCACCGGGACATCGAGGTACGAGCAGTACTTC. It codes for CSVTGTSRYEQYF.

Ten or more counts support this clonotype. The chain links TRBV6-6 to TRBJ1-6, with TRBD1 identical over 8 bases. This CDR3 is built from 15 residues. Germline V CDR1 and CDR2: MNHNY, SVGAGI (reference sequence). The trim removed 5 bases at V and 10 bases at J, leaving 10 bases unmatched. CDR3 protein: CASSLVGTGESPLHF. The CDR3 DNA is TGTGCCAGCAGTCTCGTGGGGACAGGAGAGTCACCCCTCCACTTT.

This clonotype was counted many times. This chain connects TRBV6-5 to TRBJ1-2; D is unclear. The CDR3 sequence is 16 residues long. Per the germline V gene, CDR1 is MNHEY and CDR2 is SVGAGI. V was pared by 5 bases and J by 8 bases, with 24 bases between. The CDR3 spells CASSTTGGALIGGYTF. The CDR3 bases are TGTGCCAGCAGTACGACGGGAGGTGCGCTTATTGGCGGCTACACCTTC.

This clonotype was counted only a few times. This chain links TRBV5-1 with TRBJ2-7; 10 positions match TRBD2. The CDR3 length is 15 residues. V dropped 2 bases and J dropped 3; count of bases not matched to a gene: 5. Germline assignment: CDR1 SGHRS and CDR2 YFSETQ. Written as DNA, the CDR3 is TGCGCCAGCAGCTTAACTAGCGGGGAACTCTACGAGCAGTACTTC. Its translation: CASSLTSGELYEQYF.

This chain joins TRBV5-1 and TRBJ2-3, with D maybe TRBD2 (5 bases). V shed 1 base and J shed 2 bases, with 8 bases lying between them. CDR1 and CDR2 from the germline V gene are SGHRS and YFSETQ. This CDR3 is built from 14 residues. CDR3: CASSLLADTDTQYF. The CDR3 bases are TGCGCCAGCAGCTTGCTAGCCGACACAGATACGCAGTATTTT.

V gene TRBV4-3 combines with J gene TRBJ2-1, with TRBD2 as a possible D gene (6 bases). The J call is in doubt because the DNA end fits TRBJ2-7 better. This CDR3 is built from 16 residues. Germline CDR1 and CDR2: LGHNA and YSLEER. The chain's CDR3 is CASSQGGGNSYNEQYF. The CDR3 DNA sequence: TGCGCCAGCAGCCAAGGTGGGGGGAACTCCTACAATGAGCAGTACTTC.

There are many counts of this clonotype. The chain is built from TRBV6-5 and TRBJ2-7, with 7 bases that match TRBD1. Trimming at V came to 2 bases and at J to 10 bases, leaving 14 bases not matched to a gene. This CDR3 contains 15 residues. Germline CDR1 is MNHEY and CDR2 is SVGAGI. CDR3 nucleotides: TGTGCCAGCAGTTACGAGGGACAGCCCCTACGAGAACAGTACTTC. As protein: CASSYEGQPLREQYF.

The chain couples TRBV12-3 or TRBV12-4 to TRBJ2-7, with D perhaps matching TRBD2 (5 bases). With 3 bases removed from V and 3 bases from J, the gap between germline ends came to 12 bases. The length of the CDR3 is 14 residues. The CDR3 loop is CASSFGLAIYEQYF. CDR3 sequence (DNA): TGTGCCAGCAGTTTTGGGCTAGCTATCTACGAGCAGTACTTC.

CDR3 loop: CASSLLSPGQGANVYSPLHF. Written as DNA, the CDR3 is TGCGCCAGCAGCTTGTTATCACCGGGACAGGGGGCGAACGTTTACTCACCCCTCCACTTT. The chain has TRBV5-1 and TRBJ1-6; 12 bases fit TRBD1. Trimming cost V 1 base and J 10 bases; bases outside gene matches: 18. This CDR3 comprises 20 residues. The germline gives CDR1 SGHRS, CDR2 YFSETQ.

This clonotype was observed a few times. The V call is TRBV7-2, the J call TRBJ2-3, with D maybe TRBD2 (5 bases). V lost 0 bases to trimming and J lost 0 bases, with 7 bases between them. The CDR3 has 15 amino acids. Germline CDR1 reads SGHTA; CDR2 reads FQGNSA. The CDR3 DNA follows: TGTGCCAGCAGCTTAGCGATAGCGAGCACAGATACGCAGTATTTT. Its protein product is CASSLAIASTDTQYF.

The V gene is TRBV7-2, the J gene TRBJ2-7; D may be TRBD1 (6 bases). Trimming removed 5 bases at V and 8 bases at J, with 13 bases between. CDR3 length: 12 residues. The germline CDR1 and CDR2 sequences are SGHTA and FQGNSA. Written as DNA, the CDR3 is TGTGCCAGCAGCCACCGGGACAAAAAGCAGTACTTC. Translating gives CASSHRDKKQYF.

To note about this clonotype: Since a much larger clone is just one base distant, this may be a read error. CDR3 nucleotide sequence: TGTGCCAGCAGTGGGACAGGTCCCCGCGACGAGCAGTACTTC. It is translated as CASSGTGPRDEQYF. The chain carries TRBV6-5 and TRBJ2-7, with 8 bases identical to TRBD1. V lost 5 bases and J lost 5; bases outside the gene matches: 8. This CDR3 is built from 14 residues. The V gene's germline CDR1 is MNHEY and CDR2 SVGAGI.

This chain links TRBV14 with TRBJ2-1, with no clear D. CDR3 size: 14 residues. Germline V CDR1 and CDR2: SGHDN, FVKESK. Trimming took 1 base from V and 9 from J, leaving 13 bases between them. The CDR3 sequence is CASSQVGTLGEQFF. The CDR3 DNA reads as TGTGCCAGCAGCCAAGTCGGCACCCTAGGTGAGCAGTTCTTC.

The chain uses TRBV5-1 and TRBJ1-6; 7 bases fit TRBD1. This CDR3 has 14 amino acids. The germline V gene has CDR1 SGHRS and CDR2 YFSETQ. The V segment lost 5 bases and the J segment 5 bases; nucleotides outside the gene matches: 4. The CDR3 sequence is CASRGGSNNSPLHF. CDR3 nucleotide sequence: TGCGCCAGCAGAGGGGGCTCAAATAATTCACCCCTCCACTTT. The full variable domain, completed using reference TRBV5-1 and TRBJ1-6, is KAGVTQTPRYLIKTRGQQVTLSCSPISGHRSVSWYQQTPGQGLQFLFEYFSETQRNKGNFPGRFSGRQFSNSRSEMNVSTLELGDSALYLCASRGGSNNSPLHFGNGTRLTVT.

With regard to this clonotype: An end of the junction differs from the germline gene, which may be a read error. This chain links TRBV3-1 with TRBJ2-3; possible D gene TRBD2, 7 bases. CDR1 is LGHDT, CDR2 YNNKEL, per germline (reference sequence). This CDR3 has 17 amino acids. The CDR3 is CASSQVPVGGGTDTQYF. The CDR3 DNA reads as TGTGCCAGCAGCCAAGTACCAGTGGGGGGGGGCACGGATACGCAGTATTTT.

This clonotype was observed at least ten times. The chain couples TRBV6-5 to TRBJ1-2; tentatively, D is TRBD1 (5 bases). CDR1 and CDR2 (germline): MNHEY, SVGAGI. The CDR3 runs to 14 residues. The V end lost 7 bases, the J end lost 4 bases, and 16 bases lay between the germline ends. The CDR3 region is CASKSSGGGYGYTF. The CDR3 coding sequence is TGTGCCAGCAAATCCTCCGGGGGGGGCTATGGCTACACCTTC.

The V gene is TRBV7-2, the J gene TRBJ1-2, with unresolved D. Germline V gene sequence: CDR1 SGHTA, CDR2 FQGNSA. Trimming stripped 0 bases from V and 5 bases from J, with 16 bases between. The length of the CDR3 is 16 residues. Written as DNA, the CDR3 is TGTGCCAGCAGCTTAGCGCCCCCTCCCGGCCCTTATGGCTACACCTTC. Translation: CASSLAPPPGPYGYTF.

This clonotype came up a few times. The chain carries TRBV9 and TRBJ2-3; D is perhaps TRBD2 (6 bases). CDR3 length: 21 residues. Looked up from germline, CDR1 is SGDLS and CDR2 is YYNGEE. V was pared by 6 bases and J by 2 bases, with 34 bases between. The CDR3 sequence: CASTPWGSSSPGLGTTDTQYF. CDR3 sequence (DNA): TGTGCCAGCACCCCGTGGGGCAGCTCATCACCGGGACTTGGGACCACAGATACGCAGTATTTT.